One and the same sample provided the 27 T cell receptor beta chains below, sequenced in a study of cytomegalovirus exposure and HLA in healthy donors. Repertoires were generated with immunoSEQ multiplex PCR, while TCRdb's copy carries only in-frame clones and drops some. The sample consists of about 79,000 clones, roughly 93% of them appearing once. What was sequenced was PBMCs. The receptors stem from a woman aged 30 to 39 in good health and CMV-seronegative.

This chain links TRBV4-1 with TRBJ2-5; 11 bases align to TRBD1. V was pared by 3 bases and J by 5 bases, with 8 bases of the junction left unmatched. The CDR3 sequence is 16 residues long. Germline V lookup: CDR1 MGHRA, CDR2 YSYEKL. In DNA, the CDR3 is TGCGCCAGCAGCCAGGATGGACAGGGGGCAGGGGAGACCCAGTACTTC. This sequence encodes CASSQDGQGAGETQYF.

The rearrangement uses TRBV6-1 and TRBJ2-1; no definite D call. This CDR3 is 12 amino acids long. Trimming stripped 4 bases from V and 6 bases from J, with 7 bases between. Germline loops: CDR1 MNHNS, CDR2 SASEGT. CDR3 protein: CASSGSVNEQFF. CDR3 DNA: TGTGCCAGCAGTGGATCGGTCAATGAGCAGTTCTTC.

Notes on this clone: Other DNA sequences in this sample translate to the same CDR3. The chain links TRBV27 to TRBJ2-2, with D possibly being TRBD2 (5 bases). The germline CDR1 and CDR2 sequences are MNHEY and SMNVEV (reference sequence). This CDR3 contains 14 residues. The V gene lost 4 bases and the J gene lost 6 bases, with 12 bases spanning the gap. The CDR3 region has the DNA TGTGCCAGCAGTTCCAGAGGGTTGGCCGGGGAGCTGTTTTTT. Translated, it gives CASSSRGLAGELFF.

V gene TRBV2 combines with J gene TRBJ1-4; D possibly corresponds to TRBD1 (5 bases). CDR1 is SNHLY, CDR2 FYNNEI, per germline. This CDR3 region has 15 residues. Trimming cost V 6 bases and J 3 bases, with 14 bases left between them. CDR3 protein: CASRVTTTANEKLFF. DNA for the CDR3: TGTGCCAGCAGAGTTACGACGACAGCTAATGAAAAACTGTTTTTT.

V is TRBV4-2 and J is TRBJ2-2, with D maybe TRBD2 (7 bases). This CDR3 spans 17 amino acids. Germline V CDR1 and CDR2: LGHNA, YNFKEQ. V lost 3 bases to trimming and J lost 6 bases, with 20 bases between them. The CDR3 DNA reads TGTGCCAGCAGCCACATGGGGGGGCGCGGAGACCCCGGGGAGCTGTTTTTT. This translates into CASSHMGGRGDPGELFF.

The chain couples TRBV7-4 to TRBJ1-5, with TRBD1 matching 7 bases. V dropped 2 bases and J dropped 5; count of bases not matched to a gene: 18. This CDR3 has 19 amino acids. Germline V gives CDR1 SGHVT, CDR2 SQSDAQ. CDR3 nucleotide sequence: TGTGCCAGCAGCTTACAAGACAGGGTCCGTAATTTGGACCATCAGCCCCAGCATTTT. Encoded protein: CASSLQDRVRNLDHQPQHF.

This rearrangement joins TRBV28 to TRBJ2-1, with TRBD2 identical over 10 bases. CDR1 is MDHEN and CDR2 is SYDVKM in the germline V gene. V trimming: 6 bases; J trimming: 10 bases; junction bases outside the gene matches: 6. The CDR3 sequence is 13 residues long. CDR3 region: CASSLAGGREQFF. CDR3 nucleotide sequence: TGTGCCAGCAGCTTAGCGGGGGGTAGGGAGCAGTTCTTC.

The chain combines TRBV20-1 with TRBJ2-1; D gene unclear. The germline V gene has CDR1 DFQATT and CDR2 SNEGSKA (reference sequence). CDR3 length: 10 residues. V was cut by 3 bases and J by 10 bases, with 7 bases left in between. The CDR3: CSASILEQFF. DNA for the CDR3: TGCAGTGCTAGTATCCTGGAGCAGTTCTTC.

This chain uses TRBV30 with TRBJ1-1; D remains ambiguous. The CDR3 contains 12 residues. Trimming pared 0 bases from V and 5 bases from J, leaving 7 bases between. From germline, CDR1 is GTSNPN and CDR2 SVGIG (reference sequence). The CDR3 DNA is TGTGCCTGGAGTGTGGGGAGTACTGAAGCTTTCTTT. Translation gives CAWSVGSTEAFF.

This chain connects TRBV28 to TRBJ2-3; 9 bases are a match to TRBD1. Trimming cost V 8 bases and J 3 bases; bases outside gene matches: 9. This CDR3 region has 15 residues. Germline CDR1 and CDR2: MDHEN and SYDVKM. For the CDR3, the DNA is TGTGCCAGCGGTACAGGGGGCGATGGGACAGATACGCAGTATTTT. Protein: CASGTGGDGTDTQYF.

V gene TRBV28 combines with J gene TRBJ1-2; D unresolved. The CDR3 runs to 13 residues. Germline V gene lookup returns CDR1 MDHEN and CDR2 SYDVKM. With 5 bases removed from V and 6 bases from J, the gap between germline ends came to 13 bases. Here the CDR3 reads CASSAAGGDGYTF. DNA of the CDR3: TGTGCCAGCAGTGCCGCGGGCGGAGATGGCTACACCTTC.

This chain uses TRBV7-6 with TRBJ2-7; TRBD1 is a possible D gene (7 bases). Germline V gene data show CDR1 as SGHVS and CDR2 as FNYEAQ. The CDR3 is 13 amino acids. Trimming cost V 5 bases and J 4 bases, with 12 bases left between them. As DNA, the CDR3 is TGTGCCAGCAGCCGGGGGACAGCGTACGAGCAGTACTTC. It is translated as CASSRGTAYEQYF. The full variable domain, with the rest looked up from reference TRBV7-6 and TRBJ2-7, is GAGVSQSPRYKVTKRGQDVALRCDPISGHVSLYWYRQALGQGPEFLTYFNYEAQQDKSGLPNDRFSAERPEGSISTLTIQRTEQRDSAMYRCASSRGTAYEQYFGPGTRLTVT.

The chain employs TRBV30 and TRBJ2-6, with a tentative D call TRBD1 (5 bases). Trimming removed 5 bases from V and 0 bases from J, with 11 bases in between. The CDR3 consists of 15 residues. The germline gives CDR1 GTSNPN, CDR2 SVGIG (reference sequence). The CDR3 DNA sequence: TGTGCCTGGGACCGGACAAACTCTGGGGCCAACGTCCTGACTTTC. It encodes CAWDRTNSGANVLTF.

The chain has TRBV6-5 and TRBJ1-4; a weak D match, TRBD1 (5 bases). Germline V gives CDR1 MNHEY, CDR2 SVGAGI. V dropped 6 bases and J dropped 3 bases, with 11 bases sitting between them. This CDR3 spans 14 amino acids. The CDR3 bases are TGTGCCAGCAGACCGACAGCCTCTAATGAAAAACTGTTTTTT. Translated: CASRPTASNEKLFF.

The chain carries TRBV6-6 and TRBJ1-1, with D possibly matching TRBD1 (6 bases). Trimming left V 6 bases short and J 1 base short, with 9 bases between. Per the germline V gene, CDR1 is MNHNY and CDR2 is SVGAGI (reference sequence). The length of the CDR3 is 13 residues. The CDR3 loop reads CASREGGNTEAFF. The CDR3 DNA is TGTGCCAGCAGGGAAGGGGGGAACACTGAAGCTTTCTTT.

The gene calls are TRBV28 and TRBJ1-2; D not certain. V lost 5 bases and J lost 5, with 12 bases in between. The germline V gene encodes CDR1 MDHEN and CDR2 SYDVKM. The CDR3 has 13 residues. The CDR3 bases are TGTGCCAGCAGTCCCGTAAACTTGTATGGCTACACCTTC. It codes for CASSPVNLYGYTF.

Concerning this clone: Its ends do not fully match the called genes, so a read error is possible. This chain links TRBV11-3 with TRBJ2-5; TRBD1 aligns across 9 bases. The germline CDR1 and CDR2 sequences are SGHNT and YENEEA. The CDR3 consists of 14 residues. DNA of the CDR3: TGTGCCAGCAGCTGGACAGGGGACCACGAGACCCAGTACTTC. Amino acids: CASSWTGDHETQYF. Full variable domain (remainder filled in from reference TRBV11-3 and TRBJ2-5): EAGVVQSPRYKIIEKKQPVAFWCNPISGHNTLYWYLQNLGQGPELLIRYENEEAVDDSQLPKDRFSAERLKGVDSTLKIQPAELGDSAVYLCASSWTGDHETQYFGPGTRLLVL.

This clone was picked up one time. The rearrangement links TRBV5-1 to TRBJ1-4; 7 bases map to TRBD1. V dropped 0 bases and J dropped 7; count of bases not matched to a gene: 12. This CDR3 is built from 17 residues. CDR1 and CDR2 from the germline V gene are SGHRS and YFSETQ. CDR3 sequence: CASSLGPGGSIGEKLFF. In DNA form, the CDR3 reads TGCGCCAGCAGCTTGGGACCAGGGGGGAGTATAGGTGAAAAACTGTTTTTT.

The rearrangement links TRBV30 to TRBJ2-3; the match to TRBD2 covers 10 bases. Germline lookup yields CDR1 GTSNPN and CDR2 SVGIG (reference sequence). The ends lost 4 bases at V and 3 bases at J; junction bases unmatched: 19. The length of the CDR3 is 19 residues. The CDR3 loop is CAWIKRGEPGTSVTDTQYF. The CDR3 DNA is TGTGCCTGGATTAAAAGAGGAGAACCCGGGACTAGCGTTACAGATACGCAGTATTTT.

The rearrangement links TRBV9 to TRBJ2-7, with 14 nucleotides matching TRBD2. This CDR3 contains 18 residues. Germline lookup yields CDR1 SGDLS and CDR2 YYNGEE. V lost 6 bases and J lost 5; bases outside the gene matches: 16. The CDR3 DNA reads TGTGCCAGCACCCGGCGGGGACTAGCGGGGGCCCCCGCCCACGAGCAGTACTTC. This sequence encodes CASTRRGLAGAPAHEQYF.

The chain has TRBV6-5 and TRBJ1-2, with D possibly matching TRBD1 (5 bases). Germline values: CDR1 MNHEY, CDR2 SVGAGI. With 8 bases removed from V and 5 bases from J, the gap between germline ends came to 15 bases. The CDR3 totals 13 residues. In nucleotides, the CDR3 is TGTGCCAGCCGGCCAGGGACTAGTTATGGCTACACCTTC. This translates into CASRPGTSYGYTF.

Only one count was recorded for this clone. V is TRBV15 and J is TRBJ2-7, with TRBD1 as a possible D gene (6 bases). From germline, CDR1 is LNHNV and CDR2 YYDKDF (reference sequence). Deletions cut 0 bases from V and 0 bases from J, with 9 bases between. CDR3 length: 15 residues. CDR3 residues: CATSREGTSSYEQYF. The CDR3 DNA is TGTGCCACCAGCAGAGAAGGGACATCCTCCTACGAGCAGTACTTC.

The V gene is TRBV12-5, the J gene TRBJ2-1; 12 nucleotides align to TRBD2. Germline-derived CDR1 and CDR2 are LGHNT and FRNRAP. The CDR3 has 13 amino acids. J was trimmed by 10 bases and V by 8 bases; bases with no gene match: 6. This chain's CDR3 is CASRLAGGGEQFF. CDR3 bases: TGTGCTAGTCGGCTAGCGGGAGGGGGCGAGCAGTTCTTC. Together with reference TRBV12-5 and TRBJ2-1, the CDR3 gives the full variable domain: DARVTQTPRHKVTEMGQEVTMRCQPILGHNTVFWYRQTMMQGLELLAYFRNRAPLDDSGMPKDRFSAEMPDATLATLKIQPSEPRDSAVYFCASRLAGGGEQFFGPGTRLTVL.

The V gene is TRBV5-1, the J gene TRBJ2-7; possibly TRBD2 for D (7 bases). The ends were cut back, 7 bases at V and 0 bases at J, with 17 bases in the middle. Germline loops: CDR1 SGHRS, CDR2 YFSETQ. The CDR3 contains 15 residues. CDR3: CASREGGVPSYEQYF. The CDR3 nucleotides read TGCGCCAGCCGCGAGGGGGGGGTCCCCTCCTACGAGCAGTACTTC.

The rearrangement links TRBV14 to TRBJ2-5; D is ambiguous. The germline CDR1 and CDR2 sequences are SGHDN and FVKESK. V was shortened by 4 bases and J by 5 bases, with 11 bases between the two germline ends. The CDR3 spans 13 residues. CDR3 nucleotides: TGTGCCAGCAGCCGGAACTTCAGGGAGACCCAGTACTTC. Amino acid sequence: CASSRNFRETQYF.

As DNA, the CDR3 is TGTGCCAGCAGTTACACCGGGACTAGCGGGAGGGCCGTCTATTACAATGAGCAGTTCTTC. Translation: CASSYTGTSGRAVYYNEQFF. The chain joins TRBV27 to TRBJ2-1; 16 positions match TRBD2. The CDR3 is 20 residues long. With 4 bases clipped from V and 4 bases from J, the junction kept 13 bases outside the gene matches. The germline V gene encodes CDR1 MNHEY and CDR2 SMNVEV (reference sequence).

The V gene is TRBV5-1, the J gene TRBJ2-7; 7 bases map to TRBD1. This CDR3 is built from 17 residues. Germline CDR1 and CDR2: SGHRS and YFSETQ. V trimming: 0 bases; J trimming: 2 bases; junction bases outside the gene matches: 11. CDR3 in DNA: TGCGCCAGCAGCTTGGGGCTTGGACAGGAGGCGGCCTACGAGCAGTACTTC. Translating gives CASSLGLGQEAAYEQYF. Based on the CDR3 plus reference TRBV5-1 and TRBJ2-7, the full variable domain is KAGVTQTPRYLIKTRGQQVTLSCSPISGHRSVSWYQQTPGQGLQFLFEYFSETQRNKGNFPGRFSGRQFSNSRSEMNVSTLELGDSALYLCASSLGLGQEAAYEQYFGPGTRLTVT.